These T cell receptor beta chains were read from a single sample in a study of blood T cell repertoires in COVID-19. Repertoires were generated with immunoSEQ multiplex PCR, while TCRdb's copy carries only in-frame clones and drops some. Here the sample spans 250,000 or so clones, about 85% being singletons. Sequenced: peripheral blood. The receptors stem from a man aged 18 to 30 with active or convalescent COVID-19. CDR3s include the opening cysteine and the closing phenylalanine or tryptophan. Fields, in order: D gene, V gene, J gene, CDR3 DNA, CDR3 protein. D genes are given only for firm matches.

NA	TRBV5-4	TRBJ2-1	TGTGCCAGCAGCTTCCCAGGGGAGAAGCAGTTCTTC	CASSFPGEKQFF
TRBD1	TRBV5-4	TRBJ2-7	TGTGCCAGCAGCGCGGGTAGGGGATATACAGGGGACGAGCAGTACTTC	CASSAGRGYTGDEQYF
TRBD1	TRBV7-7	TRBJ1-6	TGTGCCAGCAGCTTACCCGGGACAGTCTATAATTCACCCCTCCACTTT	CASSLPGTVYNSPLHF
TRBD1	TRBV25-1	TRBJ1-5	TGTGCCAGCAGTGAATTGACAGGGAATCAGCCCCAGCATTTT	CASSELTGNQPQHF
NA	TRBV5-5	TRBJ1-3	TGTGCCAGCAGCTTTTCCCCCCTGAGCTCTGGAAACACCATATATTTT	CASSFSPLSSGNTIYF
NA	TRBV2	TRBJ1-2	TGTGCCAGCAGCGCGGCAAGTTCTGGCTATGGCTACACCTTC	CASSAASSGYGYTF
NA	TRBV7-6	TRBJ1-3	TGTGCCAGCAGCCCGACGAGGGTATCTGGAAACACCATATATTTT	CASSPTRVSGNTIYF
TRBD1	TRBV7-3	TRBJ1-2	TGTGCCAGCAGCCTAACAGGGGATTTTAACTATGGCTACACCTTC	CASSLTGDFNYGYTF
NA	TRBV30	TRBJ1-4	TGTGCCTGCGAACTAATCCAGGGATACGAAAAACTGTTTTTT	CACELIQGYEKLFF
NA	TRBV7-3	TRBJ2-1	TGTGCCAGCAGCTTAGGGGCCCGCAATGAGCAGTTCTTC	CASSLGARNEQFF
NA	TRBV29-1	TRBJ1-1	TGCAGCGCACGGCGGTCCGAGAACACTGAAGCTTTCTTT	CSARRSENTEAFF
TRBD1	TRBV18	TRBJ1-2	TGTGCCAGCTCAACGGGACAGAGCTATGGCTACACCTTC	CASSTGQSYGYTF
TRBD2	TRBV2	TRBJ2-3	TGTGCCAGCTCGACTAGCCGGGGCACAGATACGCAGTATTTT	CASSTSRGTDTQYF
TRBD1	TRBV28	TRBJ2-1	TGTGCCAGCAGTGGGGTGCAGGGGGCAAGGCATGAGCAGTTCTTC	CASSGVQGARHEQFF
NA	TRBV19	TRBJ1-1	TGTGCCAGTACCGTATTAGGGACGGCGGGAACTGAAGCTTTCTTT	CASTVLGTAGTEAFF
TRBD2	TRBV10-3	TRBJ2-3	TGTGCCATCAGTGAGTACACTAGCGAGGTGGCGGATACGCAGTATTTT	CAISEYTSEVADTQYF
TRBD2	TRBV7-2	TRBJ2-7	TGTGCCAGCAGTCTAGCGGGAGGCCCGGTCTACGAGCAGTACTTC	CASSLAGGPVYEQYF
NA	TRBV18	TRBJ1-6	TGTACCAGCTCACCACCGAGCTCCTATAATTCACCCCTCCACTTT	CTSSPPSSYNSPLHF
NA	TRBV18	TRBJ1-2	TGTGCCAGCTCACCGATCGACAGGACTAACTATGGCTACACCTTC	CASSPIDRTNYGYTF
NA	TRBV2	TRBJ1-2	TGTGCCAGCAGTGGATCCAGTTATGGCTACACCTTC	CASSGSSYGYTF
NA	TRBV5-5	TRBJ2-5	TGTGCCAGCAGCTTGGGGACTCTGCCCAGCGGGTATCAAGAGACCCAGTACTTC	CASSLGTLPSGYQETQYF
NA	TRBV5-1	TRBJ1-1	TGCGCCAGCAGCGTAGGAGGGCAAAACACTGAAGCTTTCTTT	CASSVGGQNTEAFF
TRBD2	TRBV28	TRBJ2-7	TGTGCCAGCAGTTTATGGACTAGCGGGAGGGTGGAATACGAGCAGTACTTC	CASSLWTSGRVEYEQYF
NA	TRBV19	TRBJ1-5	TGTGCCAGTAAGTGGGGGCGGGCCAATCAGCCCCAGCATTTT	CASKWGRANQPQHF
NA	TRBV3-1/TRBV3-2	TRBJ1-6	TGTGCCAGCAGCCAAGCCGGGGTAGGTCCACCCCTCCACTTT	CASSQAGVGPPLHF
NA	TRBV30	TRBJ1-1	TGTGCCTGGACTCCCAGCTTAAGAGGGACTGAAGCTTTCTTT	CAWTPSLRGTEAFF
NA	TRBV7-3	TRBJ2-3	TGTGCCAGCAGCTTATTGGGCAGGGAAGATACGCAGTATTTT	CASSLLGREDTQYF
TRBD1	TRBV18	TRBJ1-1	TGTGCCAGCTCACCTTTCGACCTGGACAGGGTTGGTTCCGGAGCTTTCTTT	CASSPFDLDRVGSGAFF
TRBD1	TRBV4-1	TRBJ1-1	TGCGCCAGCAGCCAAGAAGGTACCCAGGGGGCGAGTCGGGCTTTCTTT	CASSQEGTQGASRAFF
TRBD1	TRBV24-1	TRBJ2-2	TGTGCCACCAGTGGGCAGGGGGCGACCGGGGAGCTGTTTTTT	CATSGQGATGELFF